The rows below give T cell receptor beta chains drawn from one sample of a study of cytomegalovirus exposure and HLA in healthy donors. Profiled with immunoSEQ multiplex PCR; TCRdb holds only in-frame clones, not every one. The data show under 250,000 clones, roughly 88% seen once. Sequenced: PBMCs. The receptors were gathered from a boy younger than 10 in good health and CMV-seronegative. Each CDR3 is given with its conserved first and last residue. A D gene is named only where the DNA matches it firmly. Clone size appears in some rows only: once, few, many, or a class for an expanded clone.

size	D	J	V	CDR3	DNA
few	TRBD1	TRBJ1-2	TRBV2	CAKPGRTGINYGYTF	TGTGCCAAACCGGGGCGGACAGGGATCAACTATGGCTACACCTTC
few	.	TRBJ1-4	TRBV29-1	CSVGQAWDEKLFF	TGCAGCGTTGGACAGGCTTGGGATGAAAAACTGTTTTTT
.	.	TRBJ1-1	TRBV9	CASSVEGGEAFF	TGTGCCAGCAGCGTAGAAGGGGGAGAAGCTTTCTTT
once	.	TRBJ2-3	TRBV2	CASSPTGYPTDTQYF	TGTGCCAGCAGCCCGACAGGTTATCCCACAGATACGCAGTATTTT
.	.	TRBJ2-5	TRBV5-4	CASSETQGQETQYF	TGTGCCAGCAGCGAAACACAGGGCCAAGAGACCCAGTACTTC
.	.	TRBJ1-2	TRBV6-1	CASSELSRASSFF	TGTGCCAGCAGTGAATTAAGCAGGGCTTCTTCTTTCTTC
few	.	TRBJ1-3	TRBV6-5	CASSLPSRNTIYF	TGTGCCAGCAGTCTACCATCCCGAAACACCATATATTTT
.	TRBD2	TRBJ2-1	TRBV28	CASSLGPSGTSSYNEQFF	TGTGCCAGCAGTTTAGGACCTAGCGGGACGAGCTCCTACAATGAGCAGTTCTTC
few	TRBD1	TRBJ1-2	TRBV7-9	CASSSTGGYGYTF	TGTGCCAGCAGCTCGACAGGGGGCTATGGCTACACCTTC
.	.	TRBJ1-5	TRBV19	CASSKGREVSNQPQHF	TGTGCCAGTAGTAAGGGCAGGGAGGTTAGCAATCAGCCCCAGCATTTT
.	TRBD1	TRBJ1-3	TRBV5-6	CASSPRQGGGNTIYF	TGTGCCAGCAGCCCCAGACAGGGTGGTGGAAACACCATATATTTT
.	.	TRBJ1-2	TRBV30	CAWRHPGGRRDGYTF	TGTGCCTGGAGGCACCCAGGAGGGAGGCGGGATGGCTACACCTTC
.	TRBD2	TRBJ2-7	TRBV7-8	CASSPLVVAGGTVSYEQYF	TGTGCCAGCAGCCCCCTTGTCGTAGCGGGGGGCACGGTCTCCTACGAGCAGTACTTC
.	TRBD1	TRBJ1-6	TRBV9	CASSVGTGENSPLHF	TGTGCCAGCAGCGTAGGGACAGGGGAGAATTCACCCCTCCACTTT
.	TRBD2	TRBJ2-1	TRBV30	CAWSRGRLAGGPRNEQFF	TGTGCCTGGAGTAGAGGGAGGCTAGCGGGGGGGCCTCGGAATGAGCAGTTCTTC
.	.	TRBJ2-7	TRBV6-1	CASSEALAGRGEQYF	TGTGCCAGCAGTGAAGCTCTGGCAGGGCGGGGTGAGCAGTACTTC
few	.	TRBJ1-5	TRBV9	CASSEGQNQPQHF	TGTGCCAGCAGCGAGGGGCAAAATCAGCCCCAGCATTTT
once	.	TRBJ1-1	TRBV15	CATSDLGVFTEAFF	TGTGCCACCAGCGATCTCGGGGTTTTCACTGAAGCTTTCTTT
.	.	TRBJ1-2	TRBV10-3	CAISDGSSGYTF	TGTGCCATCAGTGACGGTTCGAGTGGCTACACCTTC
.	.	TRBJ1-1	TRBV6-6	CASPPGLNTEAFF	TGTGCCAGTCCTCCGGGGTTGAACACTGAAGCTTTCTTT
few	.	TRBJ2-7	TRBV5-6	CASSRPIGSSYEQYF	TGTGCCAGCAGCCGCCCGATTGGGAGCTCCTACGAGCAGTACTTC
.	.	TRBJ1-2	TRBV19	CASSIASDSSNYGYTF	TGTGCCAGTAGTATAGCTTCGGACAGCTCTAACTATGGCTACACCTTC
.	.	TRBJ1-1	TRBV2	CASSERGTIAEAFF	TGTGCCAGCAGTGAGAGGGGGACAATCGCTGAAGCTTTCTTT
.	.	TRBJ2-5	TRBV28	CASSLMWGGGGAEETQYF	TGTGCCAGCAGTTTAATGTGGGGAGGGGGAGGCGCGGAAGAGACCCAGTACTTC
once	.	TRBJ1-2	TRBV7-2	CASSQMAGGAYGYTF	TGTGCCAGCAGCCAAATGGCCGGGGGGGCTTATGGCTACACCTTC
.	TRBD1	TRBJ1-5	TRBV5-1	CASGDREGQPQHF	TGCGCCAGCGGGGACAGGGAGGGTCAGCCCCAGCATTTT
.	.	TRBJ1-2	TRBV30	CAWTGVNYGYTF	TGTGCCTGGACAGGGGTTAACTATGGCTACACCTTC
few	.	TRBJ1-4	TRBV5-1	CASSLAGFDNEKLFF	TGCGCCAGCAGCTTGGCAGGCTTTGATAATGAAAAACTGTTTTTT
.	TRBD2	TRBJ2-1	TRBV10-1	CASSERRGGGEQFF	TGCGCCAGCAGTGAGAGGCGGGGGGGCGGTGAGCAGTTCTTC
.	.	TRBJ2-7	TRBV7-9	CASSFSRPYEQYF	TGTGCCAGCAGCTTTTCCCGTCCGTACGAGCAGTACTTC
few	TRBD1	TRBJ1-1	TRBV27	CASSRGRGTEAFF	TGTGCCAGCAGTAGGGGGCGAGGCACTGAAGCTTTCTTT
.	.	TRBJ2-7	TRBV7-6	CASSSRGRGGPYEQYF	TGTGCCAGCAGCTCAAGGGGGCGCGGGGGGCCCTACGAGCAGTACTTC
.	TRBD2	TRBJ2-2	TRBV19	CASTDRGAGGETGELFF	TGTGCCAGTACCGACCGTGGGGCGGGAGGTGAGACCGGGGAGCTGTTTTTT
.	TRBD2	TRBJ2-1	TRBV6-4	CASSDSGLAGMNEQFF	TGTGCCAGCAGTGACTCGGGGCTAGCGGGTATGAATGAGCAGTTCTTC
.	.	TRBJ1-2	TRBV5-6	CASSRLSDTIF	TGTGCCAGTAGCCGCCTATCGGACACCATTTTC
few	TRBD1	TRBJ2-3	TRBV29-1	CSVRQGGTDTQYF	TGCAGCGTTCGACAGGGGGGCACAGATACGCAGTATTTT
few	TRBD1	TRBJ2-1	TRBV5-1	CASSAEGQGYNEQFF	TGCGCCAGCAGCGCGGAGGGACAGGGCTACAATGAGCAGTTCTTC
.	TRBD1	TRBJ2-7	TRBV7-9	CASSLGSGGLSYEQYF	TGTGCCAGCAGCTTAGGTTCAGGGGGCCTCTCCTACGAGCAGTACTTC
once	.	TRBJ2-7	TRBV25-1	CASSRRGSGDEQYF	TGTGCCAGCAGTCGCAGGGGCTCCGGCGACGAGCAGTACTTC
.	.	TRBJ2-7	TRBV18	CASSPGEAEQYF	TGTGCCAGCTCACCTGGGGAGGCCGAGCAGTACTTC
.	TRBD2	TRBJ2-3	TRBV5-4	CASSLNAGGLTDTQYF	TGTGCCAGCAGCTTGAACGCGGGGGGGCTGACAGATACGCAGTATTTT
.	TRBD1	TRBJ2-2	TRBV7-6	CASSLGGTENTGELFF	TGTGCCAGCAGCTTAGGGGGGACAGAGAACACCGGGGAGCTGTTTTTT
.	TRBD1	TRBJ2-5	TRBV5-1	CASSGRDRRQETQYF	TGCGCCAGCAGCGGCCGGGACAGGCGTCAAGAGACCCAGTACTTC
.	.	TRBJ1-3	TRBV27	CASSLEQGTGNTIYF	TGTGCCAGCAGTTTAGAACAGGGAACTGGAAACACCATATATTTT
.	TRBD2	TRBJ2-7	TRBV27	CASKGLAGYEQYF	TGTGCCAGCAAAGGGCTAGCGGGATATGAGCAGTACTTC
.	TRBD1	TRBJ1-3	TRBV12-5	CASGLNPGQGRNTIYF	TGTGCTAGTGGTCTAAATCCGGGACAGGGACGAAACACCATATATTTT
few	TRBD2	TRBJ2-1	TRBV4-2	CASSQDAGTSGHYNEQFF	TGTGCCAGCAGCCAAGATGCCGGGACTAGCGGGCACTACAATGAGCAGTTCTTC
few	TRBD2	TRBJ2-3	TRBV25-1	CASSDGDSGRATDTQYF	TGTGCCAGCAGTGATGGAGATAGCGGGAGGGCCACAGATACGCAGTATTTT
once	.	TRBJ2-6	TRBV2	CASSGYGSGANVLTF	TGTGCCAGCAGTGGGTACGGTTCCGGGGCCAACGTCCTGACTTTC
.	TRBD1	TRBJ1-2	TRBV7-9	CASSLGQGGGYTF	TGTGCCAGCAGCTTAGGACAGGGAGGAGGCTACACCTTC
.	TRBD2	TRBJ2-7	TRBV7-8	CASSVREGGSYEQYF	TGTGCCAGCAGCGTCCGGGAGGGAGGGTCCTACGAGCAGTACTTC